This T cell receptor beta chain was sequenced during a study of blood T cells in healthy people across ages. The CDR3 runs 17 residues. Germline V CDR1 and CDR2: MGHDK, SYGVNS. Trimming took 6 bases from V and 2 from J; bases not matched to a gene: 7. A second PCR of about 6 to 12 cycles used a sample-barcoded 5' primer and a J-beta primer mix. TCRdb ran MiXCR on the 5' RACE reads and lists one entry per CDR3 protein. In the table there are around 1,800,000 distinct CDR3 sequences, about 39% of which are singletons. The source is a human donor in good health. The genes are TRBV25-1 and TRBJ2-6, with 10 bases aligning to TRBD1. Sequenced sample: blood. CDR3: CASRGTGERPGANVLTF. CDR3 DNA: TGTGCCAGCAGGGGGACAGGGGAACGTCCTGGGGCCAACGTCCTGACTTTC.